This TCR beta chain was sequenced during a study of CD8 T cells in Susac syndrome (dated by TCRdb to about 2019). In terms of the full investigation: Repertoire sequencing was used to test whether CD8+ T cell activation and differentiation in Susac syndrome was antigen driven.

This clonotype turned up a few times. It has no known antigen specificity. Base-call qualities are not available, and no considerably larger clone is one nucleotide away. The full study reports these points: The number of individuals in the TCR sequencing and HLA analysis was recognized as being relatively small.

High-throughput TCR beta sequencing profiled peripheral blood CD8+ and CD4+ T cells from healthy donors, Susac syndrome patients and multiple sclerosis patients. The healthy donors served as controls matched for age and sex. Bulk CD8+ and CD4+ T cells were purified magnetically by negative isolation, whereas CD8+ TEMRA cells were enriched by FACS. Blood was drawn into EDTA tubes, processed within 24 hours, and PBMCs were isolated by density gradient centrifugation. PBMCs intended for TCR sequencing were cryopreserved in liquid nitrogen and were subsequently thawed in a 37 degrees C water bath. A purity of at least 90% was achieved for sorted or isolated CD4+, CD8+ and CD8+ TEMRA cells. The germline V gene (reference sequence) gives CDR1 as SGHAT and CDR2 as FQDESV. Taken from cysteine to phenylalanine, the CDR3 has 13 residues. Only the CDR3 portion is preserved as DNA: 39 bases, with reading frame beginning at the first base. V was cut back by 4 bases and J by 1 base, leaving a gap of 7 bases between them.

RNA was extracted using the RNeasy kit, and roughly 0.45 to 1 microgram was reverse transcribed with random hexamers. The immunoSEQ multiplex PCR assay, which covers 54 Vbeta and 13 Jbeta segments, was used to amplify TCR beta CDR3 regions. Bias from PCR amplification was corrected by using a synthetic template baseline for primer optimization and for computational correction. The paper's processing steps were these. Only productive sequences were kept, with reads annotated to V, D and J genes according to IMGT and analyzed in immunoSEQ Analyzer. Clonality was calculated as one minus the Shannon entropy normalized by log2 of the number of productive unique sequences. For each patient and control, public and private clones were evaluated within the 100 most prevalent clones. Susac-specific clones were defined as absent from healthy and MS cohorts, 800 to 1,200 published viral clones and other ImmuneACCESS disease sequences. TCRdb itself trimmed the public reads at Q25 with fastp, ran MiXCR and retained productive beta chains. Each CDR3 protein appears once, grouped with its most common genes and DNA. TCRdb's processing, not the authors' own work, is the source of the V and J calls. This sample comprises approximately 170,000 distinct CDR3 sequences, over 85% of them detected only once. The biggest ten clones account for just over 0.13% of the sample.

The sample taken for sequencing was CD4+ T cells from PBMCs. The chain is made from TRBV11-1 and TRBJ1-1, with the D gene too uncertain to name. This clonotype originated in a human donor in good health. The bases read TGTGCCAGCAGCTCGCAGGAGAACACTGAAGCTTTCTTT. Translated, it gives CASSSQENTEAFF.